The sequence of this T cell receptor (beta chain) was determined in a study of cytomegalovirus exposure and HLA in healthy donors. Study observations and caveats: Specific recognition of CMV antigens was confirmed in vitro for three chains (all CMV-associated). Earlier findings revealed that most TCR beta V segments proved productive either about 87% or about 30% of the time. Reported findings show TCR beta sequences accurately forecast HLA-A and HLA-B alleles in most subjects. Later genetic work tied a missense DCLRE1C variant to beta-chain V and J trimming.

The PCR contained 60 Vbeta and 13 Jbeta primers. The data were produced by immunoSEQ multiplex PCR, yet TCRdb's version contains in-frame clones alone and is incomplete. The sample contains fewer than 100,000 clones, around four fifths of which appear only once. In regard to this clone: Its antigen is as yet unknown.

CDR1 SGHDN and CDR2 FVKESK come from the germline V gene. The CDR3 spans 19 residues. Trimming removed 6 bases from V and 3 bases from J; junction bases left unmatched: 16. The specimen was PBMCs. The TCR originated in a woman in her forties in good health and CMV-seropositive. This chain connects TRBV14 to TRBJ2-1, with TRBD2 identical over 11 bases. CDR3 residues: CASRARVNASGRYYNEQFF. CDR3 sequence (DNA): TGTGCCAGCAGGGCCAGGGTGAATGCTAGCGGGAGGTACTACAATGAGCAGTTCTTC. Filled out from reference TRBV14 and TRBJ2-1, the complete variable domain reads EAGVTQFPSHSVIEKGQTVTLRCDPISGHDNLYWYRRVMGKEIKFLLHFVKESKQDESGMPNNRFLAERTGGTYSTLKVQPAELEDSGVYFCASRARVNASGRYYNEQFFGPGTRLTVL.